This entry lists 23 T cell receptor beta chains sequenced from one sample in a study of post-analysis software for immune sequencing data. These TCRs' antigens remain unknown. Broader study findings: TRBV5-6, TRBV5-1 and TRBV20-1 were among 4 or 5 TRBV segments more frequent in patients than controls.

Incorporated into the TCR beta cDNA libraries were unique molecular identifiers, which served to reduce PCR and sequencing biases. MiXCR, run by TCRdb on the PCR reads, gives a single entry per CDR3 protein. Among 500,000 to 600,000 distinct CDR3 sequences listed, around 47% were seen once. Sequences were obtained from blood. The source is a girl between 5 and 17 years old with multiple sclerosis.

The V call is TRBV18, the J call TRBJ2-1, with 7 bases lining up with TRBD2. The CDR3 loop spans 14 amino acids. J lost 3 bases, V lost 2 bases, and 1 base had no gene match. Germline CDR1 and CDR2: KGHSH and LQKENI. CDR3 protein: CASSPGGDYNEQFF. CDR3 DNA sequence: TGTGCCAGCTCACCAGGGGGGGACTACAATGAGCAGTTCTTC.

This clonotype turned up a few times. The rearrangement joins TRBV6-5 to TRBJ1-1, with TRBD1 as a possible D gene (6 bases). The CDR3 consists of 12 residues. Trimming stripped 6 bases from V and 7 bases from J, with 12 bases between. The germline CDR1 and CDR2 sequences are MNHEY and SVGAGI. The chain's CDR3 is CASSPGQSEAFF. In DNA, the CDR3 is TGTGCCAGCAGCCCCGGACAGAGTGAAGCTTTCTTT.

This clonotype was seen more than once but under ten times. The chain joins TRBV29-1 to TRBJ1-1, with D possibly TRBD1 on 5 matching bases. The germline V gene encodes CDR1 SQVTM and CDR2 ANQGSEA. V was clipped by 2 bases and J by 4 bases, with 11 bases between them. This CDR3 is built from 13 residues. CDR3 sequence: CSVELREGTEAFF. CDR3 nucleotides: TGCAGCGTTGAACTCAGGGAGGGCACTGAAGCTTTCTTT. Full variable domain (rest looked up from reference TRBV29-1 and TRBJ1-1): SAVISQKPSRDICQRGTSLTIQCQVDSQVTMMFWYRQQPGQSLTLIATANQGSEATYESGFVIDKFPISRPNLTFSTLTVSNMSPEDSSIYLCSVELREGTEAFFGQGTRLTVV.

The chain carries TRBV12-3 or TRBV12-4 and TRBJ2-1; TRBD2 aligns across 11 bases. CDR3 length equals 14 residues. J was trimmed by 7 bases and V by 5 bases; bases with no gene match: 4. The CDR3 spells CASSGSGRGNEQFF. CDR3 nucleotides: TGTGCCAGCAGTGGTAGCGGGAGGGGGAATGAGCAGTTCTTC.

This chain connects TRBV10-3 to TRBJ2-7; D not certain. Per the germline V gene, CDR1 is ENHRY and CDR2 is SYGVKD. The CDR3 length is 13 residues. V was pared by 3 bases and J by 6 bases, with 12 bases between. Here the CDR3 reads CAISDDIRLEQYF. The CDR3 nucleotides read TGTGCCATCAGTGATGACATAAGGCTCGAGCAGTACTTC.

The J gene is TRBJ1-1, the V gene TRBV6-5; no reliable D call. This CDR3 contains 14 residues. CDR1 is MNHEY, CDR2 SVGAGI, per germline. The ends were cut back, 4 bases at V and 4 bases at J, with 13 bases in the middle. CDR3 amino acids: CASSSGPEGTEAFF. The CDR3 DNA sequence: TGTGCCAGCAGTTCCGGACCCGAGGGCACTGAAGCTTTCTTT.

The V gene is TRBV10-3, the J gene TRBJ2-5; 9 positions match TRBD1. Trimming at V came to 3 bases and at J to 11 bases, leaving 10 bases not matched to a gene. The germline gives CDR1 ENHRY, CDR2 SYGVKD. The CDR3 is 14 residues long. The DNA of the CDR3 is TGTGCCATCAGTGATACAGGGGGCTACAATGAGCAGTACTTC. Protein sequence: CAISDTGGYNEQYF.

This rearrangement joins TRBV7-9 to TRBJ2-3, with TRBD2 matching 7 bases. Losses at the gene ends were 2 bases for V and 2 bases for J; bases not matched to a gene: 7. Looked up from germline, CDR1 is SEHNR and CDR2 is FQNEAQ (reference sequence). The length of the CDR3 is 16 residues. The CDR3 loop is CASSLSIGGYTDTQYF. Here the CDR3 DNA reads TGTGCCAGCAGCTTATCCATCGGGGGGTACACAGATACGCAGTATTTT.

The chain uses TRBV12-3 or TRBV12-4 and TRBJ2-1, with D hard to call. Trimming removed 4 bases at V and 6 bases at J, with 7 bases between. This CDR3 contains 12 residues. The chain's CDR3 is CASSYEGNEQFF. The CDR3 bases are TGTGCCAGCAGTTATGAAGGCAATGAGCAGTTCTTC.

V usage is TRBV28 and J usage is TRBJ1-1; TRBD1 matches 7 bases. The CDR3 consists of 13 residues. Germline V gene lookup returns CDR1 MDHEN and CDR2 SYDVKM. V lost 5 bases, J lost 6 bases, and 6 bases stayed unmatched. The CDR3 sequence: CASSPGGRPEAFF. The CDR3 coding sequence is TGTGCCAGCAGTCCAGGGGGTAGGCCTGAAGCTTTCTTT.

J is TRBJ2-5 and V is TRBV7-2, with 11 bases identical to TRBD2. The CDR3 has 16 residues. Germline V gene data show CDR1 as SGHTA and CDR2 as FQGNSA. Germline trimming cut 4 bases from V and 3 bases from J; bases unmatched to any gene: 7. For the CDR3, the DNA is TGTGCCAGCAGCTCCGTTCTGACTAGCGGGGAAGAGACCCAGTACTTC. Its translation: CASSSVLTSGEETQYF. The full variable domain, in which reference TRBV7-2 and TRBJ2-5 provide the parts outside the CDR3, is GAGVSQSPSNKVTEKGKDVELRCDPISGHTALYWYRQSLGQGLEFLIYFQGNSAPDKSGLPSDRFSAERTGGSVSTLTIQRTQQEDSAVYLCASSSVLTSGEETQYFGPGTRLLVL.

To note about this clonotype: A junction boundary mismatches the germline segment, possibly from a read error. This sequence joins TRBV5-6 and TRBJ2-1; 8 bases fit TRBD2. This CDR3 spans 16 amino acids. Germline lookup yields CDR1 SGHDT and CDR2 YYEEEE. In DNA form, the CDR3 reads TGTGCCAGCAACTTGGGTGGTAGCGGGATAAAATATGAGCAGTTCTTC. This codes for CASNLGGSGIKYEQFF.

The rearrangement uses TRBV12-5 and TRBJ2-3; tentatively, D is TRBD2 (5 bases). The CDR3 is 13 amino acids. V lost 6 bases to trimming and J lost 6 bases, with 13 bases between them. The germline gives CDR1 LGHNT, CDR2 FRNRAP. The CDR3 sequence is CASGAPGVDTQYF. In DNA, the CDR3 is TGTGCTAGTGGGGCCCCCGGGGTGGATACGCAGTATTTT.

This clonotype has just a few counts. The chain combines TRBV20-1 with TRBJ2-7; tentatively, D is TRBD1 (6 bases). Germline V CDR1 and CDR2: DFQATT, SNEGSKA (reference sequence). This CDR3 has 13 amino acids. The germline V and J ends were trimmed by 4 bases and 0 bases, with 10 bases remaining between them. CDR3 amino acids: CSATGQSSYEQYF. CDR3 nucleotides: TGCAGTGCTACCGGACAGAGCTCCTACGAGCAGTACTTC.

This clonotype was observed at least ten times. Written as DNA, the CDR3 is TGTGCCAGCAGTTTGACAGCTAACTATGGCTACACCTTC. Amino acid sequence: CASSLTANYGYTF. This sequence joins TRBV12-3 or TRBV12-4 and TRBJ1-2, with D possibly matching TRBD1 (5 bases). This CDR3 is 13 amino acids long. Trimming stripped 3 bases from V and 0 bases from J, with 5 bases between.

The CDR3 region has the DNA TGTGCCAGCAGTGAATCCCTACCGTTAGCGGGAGGAGAAGAGACCCAGTACTTC. This translates into CASSESLPLAGGEETQYF. This chain links TRBV2 with TRBJ2-4; 10 nucleotides line up with TRBD2. The DNA matches TRBJ2-5 better at its end, which makes the J call doubtful. Germline V CDR1 and CDR2: SNHLY, FYNNEI. CDR3 size: 18 residues.

This chain connects TRBV6-5 to TRBJ2-4; 7 nucleotides agree with TRBD1. The J call may be incorrect, as the DNA end agrees better with TRBJ2-7. The V gene's germline CDR1 is MNHEY and CDR2 SVGAGI. The CDR3 extends over 17 amino acids. CDR3 nucleotide sequence: TGTGCCAGCAGTTATCGTCGCCGTGGACAGGAAAACTACGAGCAGTACTTC. It yields the protein CASSYRRRGQENYEQYF.

The rearrangement joins TRBV3-1 to TRBJ1-5, with D perhaps matching TRBD1 (6 bases). Germline loops: CDR1 LGHDT, CDR2 YNNKEL (reference sequence). The CDR3 contains 15 residues. The V and J ends lost 5 bases and 6 bases respectively, with 17 bases between them. The CDR3 DNA reads as TGTGCCAGCAGCGGCCACACAGGGTTGGCTCAGCCCCAGCATTTT. Protein product: CASSGHTGLAQPQHF.

Concerning this clonotype itself: Germline and junction disagree at one end, which may indicate a read error. V gene TRBV5-1 combines with J gene TRBJ1-4; 7 nucleotides agree with TRBD1. CDR1 and CDR2 (germline): SGHRS, YFSETQ. This CDR3 has 18 amino acids. CDR3 residues: CASSLAVGGQRSNEKLFF. CDR3 DNA sequence: TGCGCCAGCAGCTTGGCGGTAGGGGGCCAGCGCTCTAACGAAAAACTGTTTTTT.

This clonotype was seen more than once but under ten times. The rearrangement uses TRBV29-1 and TRBJ1-2; the D is unclear. Germline CDR1 is SQVTM and CDR2 is ANQGSEA. Trimming took off 5 bases at V and 1 base at J, with 8 bases between the two ends. The CDR3 sequence is 12 residues long. CDR3 residues: CSVRSDNYGYTF. Here the CDR3 DNA reads TGCAGCGTTCGAAGTGATAACTATGGCTACACCTTC.

The chain recombines TRBV5-6 with TRBJ2-7; tentative D call: TRBD2 (5 bases). Per germline, CDR1 SGHDT and CDR2 YYEEEE. Trimming stripped 2 bases from V and 3 bases from J, with 9 bases between. The CDR3 spans 13 residues. The chain's CDR3 is CASSFGELYEQYF. The DNA of the CDR3 is TGTGCCAGCAGCTTTGGGGAGCTCTACGAGCAGTACTTC.

The V gene is TRBV4-2, the J gene TRBJ2-1; 10 bases align to TRBD2. Trimming removed 0 bases from V and 7 bases from J; junction bases left unmatched: 6. CDR1 LGHNA and CDR2 YNFKEQ come from the germline V gene. The CDR3 has 16 amino acids. The CDR3 coding sequence is TGTGCCAGCAGCCAAGATGGAGCGGGGGGGAGGAATGAGCAGTTCTTC. This codes for CASSQDGAGGRNEQFF.

The genes are TRBV20-1 and TRBJ2-1; 12 bases are a match to TRBD2. The CDR3 extends over 15 amino acids. The junction had 6 bases not matched to a gene; V was cut back by 6 bases and J by 3 bases. CDR1 is DFQATT, CDR2 SNEGSKA, per germline (reference sequence). As DNA, the CDR3 is TGCAGTGCGAATCCGACTAGCGGGGGCTACAATGAGCAGTTCTTC. Translation: CSANPTSGGYNEQFF.